Listed here are 27 T cell receptor beta chains from one sample, sequenced in a study of T cell responses to AZD1222 COVID-19 vaccine. Some clones are missing from TCRdb's copy, which holds only in-frame ones; the method was immunoSEQ multiplex PCR. The table includes 80,000 to 85,000 clones, 75% to 95% detected once. This sample comprised peripheral blood, obtained 28 days after the second AZD1222 dose. These receptors were taken from an adult who received the AZD1222 COVID-19 vaccine.

This CDR3 reads CASRDHSGQGAYEQYF. The CDR3 DNA sequence: TGTGCCAGCAGGGATCACTCAGGACAGGGGGCTTACGAGCAGTACTTC. V gene TRBV28 combines with J gene TRBJ2-7; 11 bases match TRBD1. The CDR3 is made up of 16 amino acids. CDR1 MDHEN and CDR2 SYDVKM come from the germline V gene. V trimming: 6 bases; J trimming: 4 bases; junction bases outside the gene matches: 11.

V is TRBV10-3 and J is TRBJ1-2; no reliable D call. Germline values: CDR1 ENHRY, CDR2 SYGVKD. The CDR3 length is 15 residues. With 0 bases removed from V and 2 bases from J, the gap between germline ends came to 10 bases. CDR3 loop: CAISESEGTNYGYTF. CDR3 sequence (DNA): TGTGCCATCAGTGAGTCAGAGGGAACCAACTATGGCTACACCTTC.

The sample holds one count of this clone. Germline is not matched at one junction end, which may reflect a read error. The chain uses TRBV3-1 (or the pseudogene TRBV3-2) and TRBJ1-4; D ambiguous. Germline-derived CDR1 and CDR2 are LGHDT and YNNKEL (reference sequence). This CDR3 has 12 amino acids. CDR3 in amino acids: CASSLLGGLLVF. The CDR3 coding sequence is TGTGCCAGCAGCCTATTAGGAGGACTCCTGGTTTTT.

This sequence joins TRBV24-1 and TRBJ2-3, with no clear D. Germline V CDR1 and CDR2: KGHDR, SFDVKD. V dropped 4 bases and J dropped 2 bases, with 9 bases sitting between them. The CDR3 spans 14 residues. The CDR3 nucleotides are TGTGCCACCAGTGACAGAAGGGTCACAGATACGCAGTATTTT. This translates into CATSDRRVTDTQYF.

The gene calls are TRBV9 and TRBJ1-3; D might be TRBD1 (5 bases). Per germline, CDR1 SGDLS and CDR2 YYNGEE. The V gene lost 1 base and the J gene lost 3 bases, with 14 bases spanning the gap. This CDR3 has 16 residues. Here the CDR3 DNA reads TGTGCCAGCAGCGTAAGCGGGGCCGAGGGTGGAAACACCATATATTTT. This sequence encodes CASSVSGAEGGNTIYF.

The chain joins TRBV2 to TRBJ2-1; the D is unclear. Trimming removed 0 bases from V and 0 bases from J, with 9 bases in between. In germline, CDR1 is SNHLY, CDR2 FYNNEI. There are 16 residues in the CDR3. CDR3 in DNA: TGTGCCAGCAGTGAAGCGCTTCAGAGCTCCTACAATGAGCAGTTCTTC. Encoded protein: CASSEALQSSYNEQFF.

This clone has a single count. The V gene is TRBV11-2, the J gene TRBJ1-2; a weak D match, TRBD1 (5 bases). The V gene's germline CDR1 is SGHAT and CDR2 FQNNGV. The length of the CDR3 is 13 residues. V was shortened by 5 bases and J by 4 bases, with 11 bases between the two germline ends. The CDR3, as DNA: TGTGCCAGCAGCAGGGGTTGGGCCTATGGCTACACCTTC. It is translated as CASSRGWAYGYTF.

This chain connects TRBV6-1 to TRBJ2-7; 9 nucleotides agree with TRBD1. Germline V gene sequence: CDR1 MNHNS, CDR2 SASEGT. The CDR3 is 16 residues long. The junction had 8 bases not matched to a gene; V was cut back by 3 bases and J by 2 bases. The CDR3 DNA reads as TGTGCCAGCAGTGATGTCCGGGACAGGGCAACCTACGAGCAGTACTTC. The encoded protein is CASSDVRDRATYEQYF.

The chain employs TRBV10-3 and TRBJ2-7; a possible D gene is TRBD2 (5 bases). The V end lost 7 bases, the J end lost 4 bases, and 20 bases lay between the germline ends. The germline V gene encodes CDR1 ENHRY and CDR2 SYGVKD. This CDR3 comprises 15 residues. The CDR3 DNA sequence: TGTGCCATCACTTCTAGCCTTTCCTCCGGGTACGAGCAGTACTTC. Translating it yields CAITSSLSSGYEQYF.

This clone was counted once. This chain uses TRBV5-1 with TRBJ2-1; 11 bases align to TRBD2. With V trimmed by 0 bases and J by 6 bases, 2 bases remained unmatched. This CDR3 has 15 residues. CDR1 is SGHRS and CDR2 is YFSETQ in the germline V gene. CDR3 sequence (DNA): TGCGCCAGCAGCTTGGGACTAGCGGGACCCAATGAGCAGTTCTTC. This encodes CASSLGLAGPNEQFF.

V usage is TRBV24-1 and J usage is TRBJ1-1; D may be TRBD1 (5 bases). The CDR3 contains 16 residues. Germline V gene lookup returns CDR1 KGHDR and CDR2 SFDVKD. Between the trimmed V and J ends, which lost 0 bases and 4 bases, there was a span of 14 bases. This chain's CDR3 is CATSDLGGGRATEAFF. The CDR3 DNA reads as TGTGCCACCAGTGATTTGGGGGGGGGTCGAGCCACTGAAGCTTTCTTT.

This chain links TRBV7-2 with TRBJ1-5; D is ambiguous. V dropped 3 bases and J dropped 3 bases, with 6 bases sitting between them. Germline V gene data show CDR1 as SGHTA and CDR2 as FQGNSA. The CDR3 totals 13 residues. This CDR3 is CASSFWNNQPQHF. CDR3 coding DNA: TGTGCCAGCAGCTTTTGGAACAATCAGCCCCAGCATTTT.

The V call is TRBV28, the J call TRBJ1-6; 9 bases are a match to TRBD1. Per the germline V gene, CDR1 is MDHEN and CDR2 is SYDVKM. The CDR3 contains 15 residues. V lost 5 bases and J lost 4; bases outside the gene matches: 3. The CDR3 bases are TGTGCCAGCAGTCCCGGGACAGGGTATAATTCACCCCTCCACTTT. Its protein is CASSPGTGYNSPLHF. Filled out from reference TRBV28 and TRBJ1-6, the complete variable domain reads DVKVTQSSRYLVKRTGEKVFLECVQDMDHENMFWYRQDPGLGLRLIYFSYDVKMKEKGDIPEGYSVSREKKERFSLILESASTNQTSMYLCASSPGTGYNSPLHFGNGTRLTVT.

V and J are TRBV18 and TRBJ2-7; the D gene is possibly TRBD1 (6 bases). Germline-derived CDR1 and CDR2 are KGHSH and LQKENI. Between the trimmed V and J ends, which lost 2 bases and 6 bases, there was a span of 14 bases. The CDR3 spans 14 residues. The CDR3 loop is CASSPSRTGSEQYF. Here the CDR3 DNA reads TGTGCCAGCTCACCAAGCCGCACAGGGTCCGAGCAGTACTTC.

The chain is built from TRBV12-3 or TRBV12-4 and TRBJ1-5; no clear D. The length of the CDR3 is 13 residues. With 8 bases removed from V and 4 bases from J, the gap between germline ends came to 12 bases. CDR3 bases: TGTGCCAGCGGTATGCGTTTTAATCAGCCCCAGCATTTT. Translating it yields CASGMRFNQPQHF.

This clone was found once. This chain connects TRBV2 to TRBJ2-5; D is uncertain. Trimming stripped 0 bases from V and 5 bases from J, with 4 bases between. The CDR3 sequence is 12 residues long. The germline V gene encodes CDR1 SNHLY and CDR2 FYNNEI. The CDR3 loop reads CASSEARETQYF. The CDR3 DNA reads TGTGCCAGCAGTGAAGCGCGTGAGACCCAGTACTTC.

J is TRBJ1-1 and V is TRBV5-1, with 7 bases matching TRBD1. The CDR3 has 14 amino acids. The V gene end was trimmed by 1 base and the J gene end by 4 bases; junction bases not matched to a gene: 4. The germline V gene encodes CDR1 SGHRS and CDR2 YFSETQ. For the CDR3, the DNA is TGCGCCAGCAGCTTGCAGGGGGGTGGCACTGAAGCTTTCTTT. This gives the protein CASSLQGGGTEAFF.

This sequence joins TRBV20-1 and TRBJ2-3; D might be TRBD2 (5 bases). The CDR3 loop spans 11 amino acids. Trimming left V 5 bases short and J 4 bases short, with 7 bases between. CDR1 DFQATT and CDR2 SNEGSKA come from the germline V gene (reference sequence). The chain's CDR3 is CSAGESDTQYF. CDR3 nucleotide sequence: TGCAGTGCTGGGGAGTCAGATACGCAGTATTTT.

The V and J genes are TRBV5-1 and TRBJ2-7; 10 nucleotides match TRBD1. Trimming removed 6 bases from V and 3 bases from J; junction bases left unmatched: 6. CDR1 and CDR2 (germline): SGHRS, YFSETQ. This CDR3 contains 14 residues. CDR3 in amino acids: CASNPGQGFYEQYF. DNA for the CDR3: TGCGCCAGCAACCCGGGACAGGGGTTCTACGAGCAGTACTTC.

This rearrangement joins TRBV28 to TRBJ1-2; weak D call: TRBD1 (6 bases). The CDR3 covers 18 residues. V was cut by 2 bases and J by 8 bases, with 27 bases left in between. Germline assignment: CDR1 MDHEN and CDR2 SYDVKM. The CDR3 DNA sequence: TGTGCCAGCAGTTTAACCCCCTCCCCCTTGACAGGTCGAGGGGGCTACACCTTC. It specifies CASSLTPSPLTGRGGYTF.

This chain connects TRBV18 to TRBJ1-4, with D hard to call. Germline CDR1 reads KGHSH; CDR2 reads LQKENI. With 6 bases removed from V and 4 bases from J, the gap between germline ends came to 18 bases. The CDR3 has 16 amino acids. The CDR3 spells CASSAPEEVGNEKLFF. The CDR3 DNA sequence: TGTGCCAGCTCGGCCCCGGAGGAGGTTGGTAATGAAAAACTGTTTTTT.

J is TRBJ2-4 and V is TRBV28; perhaps TRBD2 as D (6 bases). The CDR3 runs to 16 residues. Trimming pared 3 bases from V and 0 bases from J, leaving 12 bases between. Germline loops: CDR1 MDHEN, CDR2 SYDVKM. The CDR3 here is CASSLYGSGAKNIQYF. Written as DNA, the CDR3 is TGTGCCAGCAGTTTGTACGGGAGTGGAGCCAAAAACATTCAGTACTTC.

V is TRBV11-2 and J is TRBJ1-3, with no clear D. The germline CDR1 and CDR2 sequences are SGHAT and FQNNGV. This CDR3 is built from 13 residues. Deletions cut 5 bases from V and 0 bases from J, with 5 bases between. The DNA for the CDR3 is TGTGCCAGCAGCCCCCGCTCTGGAAACACCATATATTTT. Translating gives CASSPRSGNTIYF.

The V gene is TRBV2, the J gene TRBJ2-2; 7 bases line up with TRBD1. The CDR3 consists of 13 residues. V dropped 8 bases and J dropped 2; count of bases not matched to a gene: 2. CDR1 is SNHLY, CDR2 FYNNEI, per germline. CDR3 DNA sequence: TGTGCCAGCCGGGACAGAAACACCGGGGAGCTGTTTTTT. Amino acid sequence: CASRDRNTGELFF.

This clone was seen a handful of times. The chain combines TRBV27 with TRBJ1-5; tentative D call: TRBD1 (5 bases). Trimming took off 1 base at V and 6 bases at J, with 13 bases between the two ends. The length of the CDR3 is 15 residues. The germline CDR1 and CDR2 sequences are MNHEY and SMNVEV (reference sequence). CDR3 sequence reads: CASSLFGAPGQPQHF. In DNA, the CDR3 is TGTGCCAGCAGTTTATTCGGGGCCCCCGGTCAGCCCCAGCATTTT.

The chain carries TRBV7-3 and TRBJ1-1; tentative D call: TRBD1 (5 bases). CDR1 is SGHTA, CDR2 FQGTGA, per germline. V was clipped by 0 bases and J by 4 bases, with 15 bases between them. This CDR3 region has 16 residues. DNA for the CDR3: TGTGCCAGCAGCTTAACGTCGGGGCTAGGGAGCACTGAAGCTTTCTTT. It translates to CASSLTSGLGSTEAFF.

As DNA, the CDR3 is TGTGCCAGCAGCTCCGGACAGATGGATACGCAGTATTTT. This translates into CASSSGQMDTQYF. The chain employs TRBV7-3 and TRBJ2-3, with D maybe TRBD1 (6 bases). V lost 4 bases and J 6 bases, leaving 11 bases between the germline ends. Per the germline V gene, CDR1 is SGHTA and CDR2 is FQGTGA. The CDR3 covers 13 residues. Full variable domain (outside the CDR3, taken from reference TRBV7-3 and TRBJ2-3): GAGVSQTPSNKVTEKGKYVELRCDPISGHTALYWYRQSLGQGPEFLIYFQGTGAADDSGLPNDRFFAVRPEGSVSTLKIQRTERGDSAVYLCASSSGQMDTQYFGPGTRLTVL.